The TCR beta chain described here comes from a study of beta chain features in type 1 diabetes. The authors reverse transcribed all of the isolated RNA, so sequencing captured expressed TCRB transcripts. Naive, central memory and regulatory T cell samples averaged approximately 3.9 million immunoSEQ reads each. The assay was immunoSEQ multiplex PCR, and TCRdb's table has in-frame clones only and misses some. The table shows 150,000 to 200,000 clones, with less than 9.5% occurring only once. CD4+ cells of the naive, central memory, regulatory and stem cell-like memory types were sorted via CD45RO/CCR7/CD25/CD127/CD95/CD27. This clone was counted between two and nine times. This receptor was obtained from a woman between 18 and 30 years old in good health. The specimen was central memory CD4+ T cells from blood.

The DNA of the CDR3 is TGTGCCAGCAGCTTTGTTGGGGGGGCGACTAACTATGGCTACACCTTC. This encodes CASSFVGGATNYGYTF. The V and J genes are TRBV7-2 and TRBJ1-2; possibly TRBD1 for D (6 bases). Germline CDR1 reads SGHTA; CDR2 reads FQGNSA. Trimming took 3 bases from V and 0 from J, leaving 14 bases between them. The CDR3 has 16 amino acids.